The 22 T cell receptor beta chains given below trace back to one sample, sequenced in a study of blood T cells in healthy people across ages. PCR was performed a second time for 7 to 11 cycles using a sample-barcoded 5' primer and a J-beta primer mix. TCRdb reanalysed the 5' RACE reads using MiXCR and keeps one entry per CDR3 protein. Of about 1.4 million distinct CDR3 sequences detected, roughly 60% appear once; the ten largest clones hold roughly 7%. Material: blood. These receptor sequences come from a man aged 18 to 30 in good health.

The chain combines TRBV27 with TRBJ2-5; a possible D gene is TRBD1 (6 bases). Trimming left V 5 bases short and J 2 bases short, with 12 bases between. The CDR3 spans 14 residues. Germline V lookup: CDR1 MNHEY, CDR2 SMNVEV (reference sequence). The CDR3 is CASSPHRVQETQYF. Written as DNA, the CDR3 is TGTGCCAGCAGTCCCCACAGGGTACAAGAGACCCAGTACTTC.

The V and J genes are TRBV6-6 and TRBJ2-3; D gene uncertain. The V and J ends lost 5 bases and 0 bases respectively, with 9 bases between them. Germline values: CDR1 MNHNY, CDR2 SVGAGI (reference sequence). The CDR3 contains 14 residues. The CDR3 region is CASSTITSTDTQYF. Written as DNA, the CDR3 is TGTGCCAGCAGTACAATAACTAGCACAGATACGCAGTATTTT.

The chain is built from TRBV12-3 or TRBV12-4 and TRBJ1-5; no clear D. This CDR3 region has 14 residues. Trimming took 5 bases from V and 2 from J, leaving 10 bases between them. This CDR3 is CASSPRPGNQPQHF. For the CDR3, the DNA is TGTGCCAGCAGTCCCCGCCCAGGCAATCAGCCCCAGCATTTT.

The V call is TRBV7-6, the J call TRBJ2-5; 8 bases match TRBD2. The DNA end is a closer match to TRBJ2-7, so the J assignment may be wrong. The CDR3 consists of 17 residues. In germline, CDR1 is SGHVS, CDR2 FNYEAQ. DNA for the CDR3: TGTGCCAGCAGCCCTACCACTAGCGGAAGATTTGGAAACGAGCAGTACTTC. Translated, it gives CASSPTTSGRFGNEQYF.

Concerning this clonotype: A junction boundary mismatches the germline segment, possibly from a read error. The chain has TRBV9 and TRBJ2-4; no clear D gene. The J call may not be correct, given that the DNA end is closer to TRBJ2-7. This CDR3 contains 16 residues. Looked up from germline, CDR1 is SGDLS and CDR2 is YYNGEE. CDR3 amino acids: CANSVGRSSGLYEQYF. As DNA, the CDR3 is TGTGCCAACAGCGTTGGAAGAAGTTCCGGTTTGTACGAGCAGTACTTC.

V and J are TRBV27 and TRBJ2-3; unclear D gene. Germline loops: CDR1 MNHEY, CDR2 SMNVEV (reference sequence). The V end lost 6 bases, the J end lost 2 bases, and 15 bases lay between the germline ends. CDR3 size: 15 residues. CDR3 sequence reads: CASSRRVVNTDTQYF. The CDR3, as DNA: TGTGCCAGCAGCCGCCGGGTTGTAAACACAGATACGCAGTATTTT.

This clonotype was picked up a small number of times. This rearrangement joins TRBV11-1 to TRBJ1-1, with D maybe TRBD1 (6 bases). The germline gives CDR1 SGHAT, CDR2 FQDESV (reference sequence). V was clipped by 5 bases and J by 4 bases, with 14 bases between them. This CDR3 has 14 amino acids. CDR3 protein: CASSPTTGFTEAFF. CDR3 coding DNA: TGTGCCAGCAGCCCTACGACAGGATTCACTGAAGCTTTCTTT. Drawing the rest from reference TRBV11-1 and TRBJ1-1, the complete variable domain is EAEVAQSPRYKITEKSQAVAFWCDPISGHATLYWYRQILGQGPELLVQFQDESVVDDSQLPKDRFSAERLKGVDSTLKIQPAELGDSAMYLCASSPTTGFTEAFFGQGTRLTVV.

The V call is TRBV6-2 or TRBV6-3, the J call TRBJ2-2; no reliable D call. The V gene's germline CDR1 is MNHEY and CDR2 SVGEGT. V was trimmed by 5 bases and J by 3 bases, leaving 16 bases between them. The CDR3 is made up of 16 amino acids. CDR3 sequence (DNA): TGTGCCAGCAGTAAACCTCTACGGAGCGACACCGGGGAGCTGTTTTTT. Its protein product is CASSKPLRSDTGELFF.

The chain has TRBV2 and TRBJ2-7; 10 bases agree with TRBD1. This CDR3 spans 13 amino acids. Germline V CDR1 and CDR2: SNHLY, FYNNEI. V gave up 8 bases and J gave up 7 bases; unmatched junction bases: 8. CDR3 sequence reads: CASRQGAGNEQYF. CDR3 coding DNA: TGTGCCAGCCGACAGGGGGCTGGCAATGAGCAGTACTTC. The full variable domain, rest sourced from reference TRBV2 and TRBJ2-7, is EPEVTQTPSHQVTQMGQEVILRCVPISNHLYFYWYRQILGQKVEFLVSFYNNEISEKSEIFDDQFSVERPDGSNFTLKIRSTKLEDSAMYFCASRQGAGNEQYFGPGTRLTVT.

The table lists this clonotype with a few counts. This sequence joins TRBV12-3 or TRBV12-4 and TRBJ2-5; D gene unclear. This CDR3 has 15 residues. Trimming removed 1 base at V and 2 bases at J, with 11 bases between. The CDR3 DNA reads as TGTGCCAGCAGTTTAGACCACGGAAAACAAGAGACCCAGTACTTC. Residues: CASSLDHGKQETQYF.

The V gene is TRBV5-5, the J gene TRBJ2-4; D uncertain. The CDR3 has 15 amino acids. Trimming removed 2 bases from V and 13 bases from J, with 22 bases in between. From germline, CDR1 is SGHKS and CDR2 YYEKEE (reference sequence). The CDR3 DNA follows: TGTGCCAGCAGCTTCGGCGAAAGCTCCTACAATGAGCAGTACTTC. Its protein product is CASSFGESSYNEQYF. The full variable domain, rest sourced from reference TRBV5-5 and TRBJ2-4, is DAGVTQSPTHLIKTRGQQVTLRCSPISGHKSVSWYQQVLGQGPQFIFQYYEKEERGRGNFPDRFSARQFPNYSSELNVNALLLGDSALYLCASSFGESSYNEQYFGAGTRLSVL.

The rearrangement joins TRBV7-2 to TRBJ2-1, with 7 bases identical to TRBD2. Losses at the gene ends were 2 bases for V and 2 bases for J; bases not matched to a gene: 9. CDR1 is SGHTA and CDR2 is FQGNSA in the germline V gene. The length of the CDR3 is 17 residues. The chain's CDR3 is CASSLRGIRGAYNEQFF. In nucleotides, the CDR3 is TGTGCCAGCAGCTTAAGAGGGATCCGGGGGGCCTACAATGAGCAGTTCTTC.

The CDR3 DNA sequence: TGTGCCAGCAGTTACGAGGGGGGGAGGGAGACCCAGTACTTC. It yields the protein CASSYEGGRETQYF. The chain combines TRBV6-6 with TRBJ2-5; D perhaps matches TRBD2 (7 bases). This CDR3 has 14 residues. Per the germline V gene, CDR1 is MNHNY and CDR2 is SVGAGI (reference sequence). V was pared by 2 bases and J by 5 bases, with 12 bases between.

V usage is TRBV5-1 and J usage is TRBJ2-3, with TRBD2 matching over 10 bases. Per the germline V gene, CDR1 is SGHRS and CDR2 is YFSETQ. The CDR3 totals 15 residues. V lost 3 bases and J lost 4; bases outside the gene matches: 5. The CDR3 nucleotides read TGCGCCAGCAGCTACTACGGACTAGCGGCAGATACGCAGTATTTT. This translates into CASSYYGLAADTQYF.

The chain is built from TRBV3-1 and TRBJ2-1; D remains ambiguous. The V end was cut by 4 bases, the J end by 7 bases, with 11 bases between. CDR1 and CDR2 from the germline V gene are LGHDT and YNNKEL (reference sequence). The CDR3 spans 13 residues. This chain's CDR3 is CASSPLLRNEQFF. CDR3 bases: TGTGCCAGCAGCCCCCTCCTTCGTAATGAGCAGTTCTTC.

The sample holds one count of this clonotype. In DNA form, the CDR3 reads TGCGCCAGCAGCTCGGACCCAGGGTATGCCGGGGAGCTGTTTTTT. It specifies CASSSDPGYAGELFF. This chain connects TRBV5-1 to TRBJ2-2; perhaps TRBD1 as D (5 bases). The CDR3 consists of 15 residues. V was clipped by 3 bases and J by 6 bases, with 15 bases between them. The germline V gene has CDR1 SGHRS and CDR2 YFSETQ.

This clonotype has only a few counts. The gene calls are TRBV3-1 and TRBJ2-1; D gene unclear. Looked up from germline, CDR1 is LGHDT and CDR2 is YNNKEL (reference sequence). With 3 bases removed from V and 11 bases from J, the gap between germline ends came to 11 bases. The CDR3 contains 12 residues. The CDR3 loop is CASSHPDSKQFF. The CDR3 DNA is TGTGCCAGCAGCCATCCCGATAGTAAGCAGTTCTTC.

The chain recombines TRBV27 with TRBJ2-5; the D gene could be TRBD1 or TRBD2 (5 bases each). Germline loops: CDR1 MNHEY, CDR2 SMNVEV (reference sequence). The V end lost 6 bases, the J end lost 2 bases, and 13 bases lay between the germline ends. This CDR3 is built from 14 residues. The CDR3 DNA reads as TGTGCCAGCAGCCCTATTGGGGGTCAAGAGACCCAGTACTTC. Translated, it gives CASSPIGGQETQYF.

The chain recombines TRBV27 with TRBJ1-4; D is ambiguous. The germline gives CDR1 MNHEY, CDR2 SMNVEV (reference sequence). V lost 8 bases, J lost 8 bases, and 18 bases lay in between. CDR3 size: 14 residues. The CDR3 DNA is TGTGCCAGCGCATTGCCGCCGATCGGCGAAAAACTGTTTTTT. Translation: CASALPPIGEKLFF.

The chain recombines TRBV29-1 with TRBJ2-3, with 8 bases identical to TRBD2. The V and J ends lost 3 bases and 4 bases, in that order; junction bases with no gene match: 6. From germline, CDR1 is SQVTM and CDR2 ANQGSEA. This CDR3 comprises 14 residues. The CDR3 DNA reads TGCAGCGTTGAGAGCGGGAGTGGCGCAGATACGCAGTATTTT. Encoded protein: CSVESGSGADTQYF.

This clonotype showed up just a few times. This chain connects TRBV20-1 to TRBJ2-5; no firm D call. CDR3 length: 12 residues. Germline lookup yields CDR1 DFQATT and CDR2 SNEGSKA (reference sequence). Deletions cut 6 bases from V and 9 bases from J, with 17 bases between. The CDR3 loop reads CSAKHPGMAQYF. The CDR3 coding sequence is TGCAGTGCCAAACACCCTGGTATGGCCCAGTACTTC.

The gene calls are TRBV29-1 and TRBJ2-3; D may be TRBD2 (7 bases). V was clipped by 2 bases and J by 5 bases, with 14 bases between them. CDR1 is SQVTM, CDR2 ANQGSEA, per germline. This CDR3 has 14 residues. Written as DNA, the CDR3 is TGCAGCGTTGAACGGGGGGCCCGCGGAGATACGCAGTATTTT. Translating it yields CSVERGARGDTQYF.